This T cell receptor (beta chain) stems from a study of shared clonotypes between healthy human individuals. General study results and limits: Genetic and exposure-history diversity was limited by the few donors. As a rule, naive subsets had a larger estimated richness than memory subsets.

Remarks on this clone: Its antigen remains unidentified.

Germline-derived CDR1 and CDR2 are SNHLY and FYNNEI. The V gene lost 6 bases and the J gene lost 8 bases, with 19 bases spanning the gap. CDR3 size: 15 residues. Deep-level running was used for the assay. Clones were read by immunoSEQ multiplex PCR, and TCRdb kept only the in-frame ones, dropping some. The sample holds about 680,000 clones; about 78% are singletons and the top ten take 1.8%. The sample consisted of memory CD4+ T cells sorted from blood. Subset reported: CD45RA-negative fraction. This receptor was identified in a woman in her thirties in good health. The chain has TRBV2 and TRBJ1-4, with D possibly being TRBD1 (6 bases). CDR3 coding DNA: TGTGCCAGCAGCATATTCCGGACAGAACAAGAAAAACTGTTTTTT. The encoded protein is CASSIFRTEQEKLFF.